These 5 T cell receptor beta chains were sequenced from one sample in a study of blood T cell repertoires in COVID-19. Only in-frame clones appear in the TCRdb table, and some are missing; sequencing was by immunoSEQ multiplex PCR. The profile shows around 70,000 clones, around three quarters of them singletons. Input material: peripheral blood. These receptors all come from a human donor in a cohort sampled during active COVID-19.

This chain connects TRBV10-1 to TRBJ2-1; weak D call: TRBD2 (5 bases). Germline values: CDR1 WNHNN, CDR2 SYGVQD (reference sequence). The CDR3 has 13 amino acids. V was pared by 4 bases and J by 5 bases, with 9 bases between. The CDR3 spells CASSATNNNEQFF. Here the CDR3 DNA reads TGCGCCAGCAGTGCGACTAATAACAATGAGCAGTTCTTC.

The rearrangement uses TRBV29-1 and TRBJ1-1; no firm D call. Trimming stripped 7 bases from V and 4 bases from J, with 7 bases between. Per the germline V gene, CDR1 is SQVTM and CDR2 is ANQGSEA. CDR3 length: 10 amino acids. CDR3 protein: CSGTATEAFF. The CDR3 bases are TGCAGCGGAACAGCCACTGAAGCTTTCTTT. The full variable domain, its missing parts supplied by reference TRBV29-1 and TRBJ1-1, is SAVISQKPSRDICQRGTSLTIQCQVDSQVTMMFWYRQQPGQSLTLIATANQGSEATYESGFVIDKFPISRPNLTFSTLTVSNMSPEDSSIYLCSGTATEAFFGQGTRLTVV.

This clone has more than one count but fewer than ten. The CDR3 spells CASSQNSGSYRYEQYF. The CDR3 DNA reads TGCGCCAGCAGCCAAAATAGCGGGAGTTACCGATACGAGCAGTACTTC. V is TRBV4-1 and J is TRBJ2-7; 9 nucleotides line up with TRBD2. Germline CDR1 is MGHRA and CDR2 is YSYEKL. The length of the CDR3 is 16 residues. The junction had 9 bases not matched to a gene; V was cut back by 2 bases and J by 4 bases.

The chain employs TRBV15 and TRBJ2-7; D is unresolved. V was trimmed by 0 bases and J by 3 bases, leaving 6 bases between them. Germline V CDR1 and CDR2: LNHNV, YYDKDF (reference sequence). This CDR3 is built from 13 residues. Written as DNA, the CDR3 is TGTGCCACCAGCAGAGATGGCAACTACGAGCAGTACTTC. Its translation is CATSRDGNYEQYF.

The rearrangement links TRBV3-1 (or the pseudogene TRBV3-2) to TRBJ2-7; 10 bases are a match to TRBD2. This CDR3 is built from 17 residues. Germline V gives CDR1 LGHDT, CDR2 YNNKEL (reference sequence). The V gene end was trimmed by 2 bases and the J gene end by 4 bases; junction bases not matched to a gene: 11. CDR3 residues: CASSQNPGSSGSYEQYF. The CDR3 DNA reads TGTGCCAGCAGCCAAAATCCCGGGTCTAGCGGGAGTTACGAGCAGTACTTC.